This T cell receptor beta chain is from a study of blood T cells in healthy people across ages. Through a sample-barcoded 5' primer and a J-beta primer mix, a second PCR was run for roughly 6 to 12 cycles. TCRdb analysed the 5' RACE reads with MiXCR anew, one entry per CDR3 protein. The sample has about 1.1 million distinct CDR3 sequences, 35% to 45% seen once. Germline CDR1 reads MNHEY; CDR2 reads SVGEGT. This CDR3 is 13 amino acids long. Remarks on this clonotype: Mismatch with germline at one junction end may stem from a read error.

The clonotype was recovered from a man in his late teens or twenties in good health. Sequenced sample: blood. The chain has TRBV6-2 or TRBV6-3 and TRBJ2-3; D gene unclear. The CDR3 reads CTSSYGHTDTQYF. CDR3 nucleotides: TGTACCAGCAGTTACGGCCACACAGATACGCAGTATTTT.